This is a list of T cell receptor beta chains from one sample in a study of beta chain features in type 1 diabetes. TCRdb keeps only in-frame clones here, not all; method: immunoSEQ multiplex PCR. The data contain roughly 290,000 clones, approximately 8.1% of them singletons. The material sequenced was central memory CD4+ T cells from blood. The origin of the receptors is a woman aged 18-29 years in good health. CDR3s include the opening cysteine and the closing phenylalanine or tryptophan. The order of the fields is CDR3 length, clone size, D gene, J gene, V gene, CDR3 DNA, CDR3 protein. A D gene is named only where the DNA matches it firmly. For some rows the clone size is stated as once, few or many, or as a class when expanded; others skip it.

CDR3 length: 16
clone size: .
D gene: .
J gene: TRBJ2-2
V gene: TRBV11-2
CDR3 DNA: TGTGCCAGCAGCTTAAAAGGGGTGGATTCCACCGGGGAGCTGTTTTTT
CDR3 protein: CASSLKGVDSTGELFF

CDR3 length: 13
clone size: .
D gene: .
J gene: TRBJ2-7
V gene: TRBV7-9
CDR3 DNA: TGTGCCAGCAGCTTCTCTGAGGGCGACGAGCAGTACTTC
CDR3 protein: CASSFSEGDEQYF

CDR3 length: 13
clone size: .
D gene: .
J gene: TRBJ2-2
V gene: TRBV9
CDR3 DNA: TGTGCCAGCAGAGGCCAGGTCACCGGGGAGCTGTTTTTT
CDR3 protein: CASRGQVTGELFF

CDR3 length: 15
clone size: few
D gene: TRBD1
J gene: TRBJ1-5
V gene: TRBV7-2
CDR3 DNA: TGTGCCAGCAGCAAAACAGGGGAAGGAGATCAGCCCCAGCATTTT
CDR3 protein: CASSKTGEGDQPQHF

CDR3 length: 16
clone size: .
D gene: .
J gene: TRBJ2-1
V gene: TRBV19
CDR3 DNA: TGTGCCAGTAGTATGTGGACACCGTCCACCTACAATGAGCAGTTCTTC
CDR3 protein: CASSMWTPSTYNEQFF

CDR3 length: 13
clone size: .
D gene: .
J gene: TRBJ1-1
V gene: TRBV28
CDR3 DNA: TGTGCCAGCTCCCGAGGCCAGAACACTGAAGCTTTCTTT
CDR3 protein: CASSRGQNTEAFF

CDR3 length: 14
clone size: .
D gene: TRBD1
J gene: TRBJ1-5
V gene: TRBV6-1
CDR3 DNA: TGTGCCAGCAGTGCACAGGGGAGCAATCAGCCCCAGCATTTT
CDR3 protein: CASSAQGSNQPQHF

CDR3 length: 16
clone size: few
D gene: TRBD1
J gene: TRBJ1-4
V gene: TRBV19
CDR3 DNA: TGTGCCAGTAGTCCAGGACAGGGGCAAGCTAATGAAAAACTGTTTTTT
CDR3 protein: CASSPGQGQANEKLFF

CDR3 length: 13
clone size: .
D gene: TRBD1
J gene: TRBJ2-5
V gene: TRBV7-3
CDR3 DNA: TGTGCCAGCAGCCGAACAGGGGAAGAGACCCAGTACTTC
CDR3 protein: CASSRTGEETQYF

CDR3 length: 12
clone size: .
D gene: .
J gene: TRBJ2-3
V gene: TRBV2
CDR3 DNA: TGTGCCAGCAGTGTTGGTCTAGATACGCAGTATTTT
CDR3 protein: CASSVGLDTQYF

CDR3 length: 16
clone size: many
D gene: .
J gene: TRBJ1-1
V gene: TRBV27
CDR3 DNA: TGTGCCAGCAGTTTCCTCGGGACCCGACGGAACACTGAAGCTTTCTTT
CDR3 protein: CASSFLGTRRNTEAFF

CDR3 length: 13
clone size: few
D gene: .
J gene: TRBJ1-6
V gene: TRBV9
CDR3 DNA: TGTGCCAGCAGCGTAGGCGTTAATTCACCCCTCCACTTT
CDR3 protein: CASSVGVNSPLHF

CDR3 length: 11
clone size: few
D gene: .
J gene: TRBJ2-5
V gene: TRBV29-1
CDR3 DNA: TGCAGCGTTGAACGGGGGGAGACCCAGTACTTC
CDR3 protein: CSVERGETQYF

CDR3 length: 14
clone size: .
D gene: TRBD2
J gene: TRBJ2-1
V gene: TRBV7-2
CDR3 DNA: TGTGCCAGCAGCCGGACTAGCGGGAGTAATGAGCAGTTCTTC
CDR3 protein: CASSRTSGSNEQFF

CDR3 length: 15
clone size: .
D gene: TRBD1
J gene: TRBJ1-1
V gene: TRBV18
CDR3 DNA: TGTGCCAGCTCACCAGCGTCTGACAGGGGGCCTGAAGCTTTCTTT
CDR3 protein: CASSPASDRGPEAFF

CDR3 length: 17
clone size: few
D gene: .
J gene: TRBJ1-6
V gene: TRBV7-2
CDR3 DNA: TGTGCCAGCAGCACCAAAGGCGGGGGGGCGCGGGGGTCACCCCTCCACTTT
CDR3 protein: CASSTKGGGARGSPLHF

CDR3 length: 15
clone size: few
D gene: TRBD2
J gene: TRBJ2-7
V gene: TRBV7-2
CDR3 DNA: TGTGCCAGCAGCTTAGATCCCGGGAGGACCTACGAGCAGTACTTC
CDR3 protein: CASSLDPGRTYEQYF

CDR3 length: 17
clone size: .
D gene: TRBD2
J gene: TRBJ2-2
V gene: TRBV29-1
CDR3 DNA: TGCAGCGTTGAAGCCCAGGGGACTAGTCAGATTGACGGGGAGCTGTTTTTT
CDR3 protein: CSVEAQGTSQIDGELFF

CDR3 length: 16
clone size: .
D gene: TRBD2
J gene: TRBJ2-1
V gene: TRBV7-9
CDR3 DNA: TGTGCCAGCAGCTCCCTCCTAGCGGAGGGGTACAATGAGCAGTTCTTC
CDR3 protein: CASSSLLAEGYNEQFF

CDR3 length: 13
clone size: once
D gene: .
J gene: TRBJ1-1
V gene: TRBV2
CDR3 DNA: TGTGCCAGCAGCGCCAGAGGGAACACTGAAGCTTTCTTT
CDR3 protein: CASSARGNTEAFF

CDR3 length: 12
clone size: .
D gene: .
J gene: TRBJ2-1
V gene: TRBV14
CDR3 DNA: TGTGCCAGCAGCCGCCTTTACAATGAGCAGTTCTTC
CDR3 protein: CASSRLYNEQFF

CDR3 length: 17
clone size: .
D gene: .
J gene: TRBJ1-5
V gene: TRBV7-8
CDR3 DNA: TGTGCCAGCAGCTTAGTACGGGGGGGTTGGAGCAATCAGCCCCAGCATTTT
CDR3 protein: CASSLVRGGWSNQPQHF

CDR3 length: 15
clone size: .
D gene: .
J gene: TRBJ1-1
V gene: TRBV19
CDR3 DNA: TGTGCCAGTAGTTTACCAATGACAATGAACACTGAAGCTTTCTTT
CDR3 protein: CASSLPMTMNTEAFF

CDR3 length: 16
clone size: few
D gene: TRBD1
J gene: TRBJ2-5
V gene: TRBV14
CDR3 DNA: TGTGCCAGCAGCCAACTTCCGGGACAGGGGGGAGAGACCCAGTACTTC
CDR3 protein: CASSQLPGQGGETQYF

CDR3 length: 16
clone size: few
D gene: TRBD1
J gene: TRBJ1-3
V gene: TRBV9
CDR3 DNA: TGTGCCAGCAGCGAACCAGGGGGTGTCTCTGGAAACACCATATATTTT
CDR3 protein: CASSEPGGVSGNTIYF

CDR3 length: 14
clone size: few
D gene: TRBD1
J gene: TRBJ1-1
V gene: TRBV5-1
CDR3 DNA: TGCGCCAGCAGCCCGACAGGGGGAAACCCTGAAGCTTTCTTT
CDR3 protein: CASSPTGGNPEAFF

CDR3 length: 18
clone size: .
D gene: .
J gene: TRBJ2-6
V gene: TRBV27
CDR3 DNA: TGTGCCAGCCTCGGACAGCTAACCCCTCTCTCTGGGGCCAACGTCCTGACTTTC
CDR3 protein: CASLGQLTPLSGANVLTF

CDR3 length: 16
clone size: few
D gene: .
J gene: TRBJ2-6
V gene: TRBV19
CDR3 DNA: TGTGCCAGTAGCTGGGACGCCTCCTCTGGGGCCAACGTCCTGACTTTC
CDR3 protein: CASSWDASSGANVLTF